This T cell receptor (beta chain) was identified during a study of T cell responses to AZD1222 COVID-19 vaccine. Findings of the study overall: White British ancestry dominated among donors, who included more females, and clonal diversity was possibly underestimated. There were repertoire samples only from the period after the peak T cell response. Only five to seven AZD1222 recipients were seropositive at baseline.

CDR1 is MDHEN and CDR2 is SYDVKM in the germline V gene. This CDR3 is built from 17 residues. The V end lost 3 bases, the J end lost 0 bases, and 15 bases lay between the germline ends. Analysis merged second doses at about 4 or about 12 weeks. Details on this clone: Antigen unknown.

Produced via immunoSEQ multiplex PCR; TCRdb's table is partial and in-frame only. The sample carries 250,000 to 300,000 clones, 90% to 95% recorded once. This clonotype was obtained from an adult who received the AZD1222 COVID-19 vaccine. The input for sequencing was peripheral blood, taken 28 days after the second AZD1222 dose. The chain recombines TRBV28 with TRBJ1-5; perhaps TRBD1 as D (6 bases). The CDR3 DNA reads as TGTGCCAGCAGTTTTGAGGGGGGGGTATATAGCAATCAGCCCCAGCATTTT. This translates into CASSFEGGVYSNQPQHF.